This T cell receptor beta chain was sequenced in a study of shared clonotypes between healthy human individuals. V was clipped by 1 base and J by 0 bases, with 6 bases between them. The germline V gene encodes CDR1 LNHNV and CDR2 YYDKDF (reference sequence). This CDR3 is built from 15 residues. Study-wide results and limits: Memory subsets generally showed smaller estimated richness than naive subsets did. Sharing across four donors was highest in naive CD4 (around 5%) and lowest in memory CD8 (approximately 0.4%).

Cells designated naive CD8 were CD45RO-negative and were positively selected for CCR7, with terminally differentiated effector memory CD45RA+ cells excluded. The donor cohort consisted entirely of Caucasian adults residing in Nashville, Tennessee. About this clone itself: The antigen is undetermined.

Clones were sequenced by immunoSEQ multiplex PCR, and TCRdb holds only the in-frame ones, with some missing. The data show about 820,000 clones, almost 95% seen once. The chain joins TRBV15 to TRBJ2-2, with D hard to call. This sequence originates from a man aged 25 to 40 in good health. The sample consisted of naive CD8+ T cells sorted from blood. The CDR3 coding sequence is TGTGCCACCAGCAGAGGACACCCGAACACCGGGGAGCTGTTTTTT. This translates into CATSRGHPNTGELFF.